This TCR beta chain was sequenced in a study of pediatric ulcerative colitis. The V and J ends lost 5 bases and 7 bases respectively, with 18 bases between them. The CDR3 contains 15 residues. The germline gives CDR1 SGHTA, CDR2 FQGNSA. As to this clone: Its specificity is unknown.

Rectal tissue came from one to two pinch biopsies taken at colonoscopy. The table came from immunoSEQ multiplex PCR; TCRdb's copy has only in-frame clones and leaves some out. There are roughly 25,000 clones in the sample; 55% to 85% occur only once, and about 7.8% lies in the top ten. Study-wide points: Two rectal clonotypes were found only in ulcerative colitis patients, all of them. Blood-derived T cells may be present in rectal pinch biopsies.

The sample comprised gut tissue. The sequence derives from a boy between 10 and 17 years old with severe ulcerative colitis. The rearrangement uses TRBV7-2 and TRBJ2-1; weak D call: TRBD2 (6 bases). CDR3 nucleotides: TGTGCCAGCAGCCCTCCTGGGGGGAGTCGGAATGAGCAGTTCTTC. Protein: CASSPPGGSRNEQFF.